The TCR beta chain under discussion was sequenced for a study of blood T cells in healthy people across ages. Together with a sample-barcoded 5' primer, a J-beta primer mix was included in a second PCR lasting roughly 6 to 12 cycles. One entry per CDR3 protein, called by TCRdb with MiXCR from the 5' RACE reads. Counted here are around 990,000 distinct CDR3 sequences, about 23% occurring once; the ten biggest clones make up around 0.75%. The CDR3 spans 15 residues. V dropped 1 base and J dropped 5; count of bases not matched to a gene: 7. CDR1 and CDR2 from the germline V gene are LNHNV and YYDKDF (reference sequence). This clonotype was seen a few times. This sample also belongs to another study, concerning T cells of mothers and their children.

This clonotype originated in a girl between 2 and 10 years old in good health. Sequencing used blood. The gene calls are TRBV15 and TRBJ2-5; 7 bases agree with TRBD1. CDR3 in amino acids: CATSRAPGGRETQYF. In DNA, the CDR3 is TGTGCCACCAGCAGAGCGCCAGGGGGACGGGAGACCCAGTACTTC.